One sample yielded the 19 T cell receptor beta chains listed below, sequenced in a study of shared clonotypes between healthy human individuals (TCRdb year 2020). Receptor libraries were prepared by the immunoSEQ multiplex PCR assay. Not all clones reach the TCRdb copy of this immuneACCESS table, which keeps in-frame sequences only. Checked studies attribute under half of the gap to unresolved V genes and leave the rest unexplained. This sample comprises roughly 2.6 million clones, approximately 94% of them detected only once. The ten largest clones add up to over 0.12% of the sample. Sequences were obtained from naive CD4+ T cells sorted from blood. Explained via the paper, the cell subset or site label denotes: CD45RA+ positively selected. These receptors all come from a man younger than 35 in good health.

This clone has a single count. The chain has TRBV5-4 and TRBJ2-3, with 8 bases matching TRBD1. Losses at the gene ends were 4 bases for V and 0 bases for J; bases not matched to a gene: 4. The germline CDR1 and CDR2 sequences are SGHNT and YYREEE (reference sequence). The CDR3 loop spans 15 amino acids. In DNA, the CDR3 is TGTGCCAGCAGCCCCCGGACAGGGAGCACAGATACGCAGTATTTT. It translates to CASSPRTGSTDTQYF.

The chain links TRBV5-4 to TRBJ1-4; 9 bases line up with TRBD1. In germline, CDR1 is SGHNT, CDR2 YYREEE (reference sequence). V was pared by 0 bases and J by 1 base, with 7 bases of the junction left unmatched. The length of the CDR3 is 18 residues. Here the CDR3 reads CASSLADRGFETNEKLFF. The CDR3 DNA is TGTGCCAGCAGCTTGGCCGACAGGGGGTTCGAAACTAATGAAAAACTGTTTTTT.

This clone turned up a few times. At the DNA level, this CDR3 is encoded by other sequences in the same sample as well. The chain has TRBV28 and TRBJ1-3; D possibly corresponds to TRBD1 (6 bases). CDR3 length: 14 residues. V lost 2 bases to trimming and J lost 4 bases, with 9 bases between them. Germline assignment: CDR1 MDHEN and CDR2 SYDVKM. The CDR3 loop reads CASSLVQGGNTIYF. DNA for the CDR3: TGTGCCAGCAGTTTAGTACAGGGAGGAAACACCATATATTTT.

The chain employs TRBV4-1 and TRBJ2-5, with 12 bases aligning to TRBD2. The DNA matches TRBJ2-7 better at its end, which makes the J call doubtful. CDR3 length equals 16 residues. Germline assignment: CDR1 MGHRA and CDR2 YSYEKL. DNA of the CDR3: TGCGCCAGCAGCCGAGACGGACTAGCGGGGACCTACGAGCAGTACTTC. Its protein is CASSRDGLAGTYEQYF.

DNA of the CDR3: TGTGCCATCAGTGATTCTGGCAGGGCCTACGAGCAGTACTTC. It specifies CAISDSGRAYEQYF. The chain links TRBV10-3 to TRBJ2-7; a possible D gene is TRBD1 (5 bases). CDR3 length: 14 amino acids. CDR1 and CDR2 (germline): ENHRY, SYGVKD. The V end was cut by 3 bases, the J end by 2 bases, with 11 bases between.

The chain is built from TRBV10-2 and TRBJ2-1; TRBD2 matches at 12 bases. Germline CDR1 reads WSHSY; CDR2 reads SAAADI. Trimming took 7 bases from V and 8 from J; bases not matched to a gene: 3. CDR3 length: 13 residues. CDR3 in amino acids: CASTRLAGDEQFF. As DNA, the CDR3 is TGCGCCAGCACCCGACTAGCGGGAGATGAGCAGTTCTTC.

V and J are TRBV10-3 and TRBJ1-1, with 7 positions matching TRBD1. V dropped 5 bases and J dropped 6; count of bases not matched to a gene: 6. The CDR3 is 13 residues long. CDR1 and CDR2 (germline): ENHRY, SYGVKD. DNA of the CDR3: TGTGCCATCAGTCAGGACAGGATATCTGAAGCTTTCTTT. Residues: CAISQDRISEAFF.

Points on this clone: Other DNA sequences from this sample encode an identical CDR3 as well. The rearrangement joins TRBV30 to TRBJ2-3; no clear D gene. The CDR3 covers 13 residues. The V end was cut by 0 bases, the J end by 0 bases, with 4 bases between. Germline CDR1 GTSNPN, CDR2 SVGIG (reference sequence). For the CDR3, the DNA is TGTGCCTGGAGTGTTCGGAGCACAGATACGCAGTATTTT. Translation: CAWSVRSTDTQYF.

A word on this clone: In the same sample, other DNA sequences code for this CDR3. The chain employs TRBV25-1 and TRBJ2-7, with a possible D match to TRBD1 (6 bases). Between the trimmed V and J ends, which lost 4 bases and 4 bases, there was a span of 8 bases. Germline CDR1 and CDR2: MGHDK and SYGVNS. The CDR3 contains 12 residues. CDR3 coding DNA: TGTGCCAGCAGTGCCCAGGGGTACGAGCAGTACTTC. This codes for CASSAQGYEQYF.

The chain recombines TRBV18 with TRBJ1-4; no clear D. In germline, CDR1 is KGHSH, CDR2 LQKENI. CDR3 length: 13 residues. Trimming stripped 3 bases from V and 5 bases from J, with 7 bases between. The CDR3 region is CASSPIWNEKLFF. The CDR3 coding sequence is TGTGCCAGCTCACCCATCTGGAATGAAAAACTGTTTTTT.

V and J are TRBV2 and TRBJ2-7, with a weak D call TRBD2 (5 bases). CDR1 and CDR2 (germline): SNHLY, FYNNEI. The CDR3 is 15 residues long. With 3 bases removed from V and 3 bases from J, the gap between germline ends came to 15 bases. The CDR3 coding sequence is TGTGCCAGCAGTGATGGACTGGGGTTAGGCTACGAGCAGTACTTC. Translating gives CASSDGLGLGYEQYF.

The chain is built from TRBV27 and TRBJ2-5; 7 positions agree with TRBD1. Germline V gene lookup returns CDR1 MNHEY and CDR2 SMNVEV (reference sequence). The trim removed 5 bases at V and 5 bases at J, leaving 11 bases unmatched. The CDR3 totals 15 residues. The CDR3 nucleotides are TGTGCCAGCAGTCCTCGAGACAGGGTAGGGGAGACCCAGTACTTC. This sequence encodes CASSPRDRVGETQYF.

The chain couples TRBV6-1 to TRBJ2-1, with 12 bases lining up with TRBD2. The CDR3 loop spans 16 amino acids. The germline gives CDR1 MNHNS, CDR2 SASEGT. V trimming: 4 bases; J trimming: 8 bases; junction bases outside the gene matches: 9. The CDR3 DNA reads as TGTGCCAGCAGTGGCGGACTAGCGGGGAACGGGTATGAGCAGTTCTTC. Translating gives CASSGGLAGNGYEQFF.

With respect to this clone: This sample includes further DNA sequences coding for the same CDR3. The chain joins TRBV5-1 to TRBJ2-1; TRBD1 matches 9 bases. The V and J ends lost 4 bases and 3 bases, in that order; junction bases with no gene match: 2. The germline V gene encodes CDR1 SGHRS and CDR2 YFSETQ. The CDR3 runs to 14 residues. This CDR3 is CASSRQGDYNEQFF. The CDR3 DNA follows: TGCGCCAGCAGCAGACAGGGGGACTACAATGAGCAGTTCTTC.

This chain links TRBV6-5 with TRBJ2-3, with D possibly TRBD2 on 5 matching bases. There are 16 residues in the CDR3. The V and J ends lost 2 bases and 5 bases respectively, with 17 bases between them. Germline lookup yields CDR1 MNHEY and CDR2 SVGAGI. The CDR3 loop reads CASSYNPPPRVDTQYF. CDR3 nucleotides: TGTGCCAGCAGTTACAATCCCCCCCCGCGGGTAGATACGCAGTATTTT.

The chain carries TRBV9 and TRBJ2-3; 11 bases line up with TRBD1. Germline CDR1 is SGDLS and CDR2 is YYNGEE. The CDR3 runs to 20 residues. Unmatched junction bases numbered 14, after V lost 0 bases and J lost 2 bases. The CDR3 bases are TGTGCCAGCAGCGTAGCTACGTGGACAGGGGGCGTACTGACCACAGATACGCAGTATTTT. Protein product: CASSVATWTGGVLTTDTQYF.

The chain combines TRBV9 with TRBJ2-7; TRBD2 agrees at 7 bases. J lost 1 base, V lost 3 bases, and 4 bases had no gene match. Germline values: CDR1 SGDLS, CDR2 YYNGEE. The CDR3 is 14 amino acids. The CDR3 DNA follows: TGTGCCAGCAGCGGGACTAGTTTTTCCTACGAGCAGTACTTC. Residues: CASSGTSFSYEQYF.

The rearrangement uses TRBV6-1 and TRBJ1-1, with unresolved D. The germline gives CDR1 MNHNS, CDR2 SASEGT. This CDR3 is 14 amino acids long. Trimming stripped 4 bases from V and 0 bases from J, with 9 bases between. The CDR3 region has the DNA TGTGCCAGCAGTGTAGCAGATCTGAACACTGAAGCTTTCTTT. Its protein is CASSVADLNTEAFF.

The chain uses TRBV30 and TRBJ1-4; D remains unclear. CDR1 GTSNPN and CDR2 SVGIG come from the germline V gene (reference sequence). This CDR3 contains 15 residues. The V end was cut by 2 bases, the J end by 3 bases, with 13 bases between. The CDR3 DNA sequence: TGTGCCTGGAGTCCGCCGTGGACCCCTAATGAAAAACTGTTTTTT. Protein: CAWSPPWTPNEKLFF.